This T cell receptor (beta chain) emerged from a study of T cell responses to AZD1222 COVID-19 vaccine. Study-wide results and limits: Scientists sampled the repertoires only once the peak T cell response had passed. White British people made up most donors, females outnumbered males, and clonal diversity was possibly underestimated.

This clone was recorded many times. The target antigen is unknown. Compared with germline, one end of the junction differs, possibly owing to a read error. CDR1 is SNHLY, CDR2 FYNNEI, per germline. This CDR3 contains 11 residues. Here immunoSEQ multiplex PCR was the method, and the copy in TCRdb shows in-frame clones only, minus some. The sample has some 120,000 clones; more than 75% are singletons. The chain joins TRBV2 to TRBJ2-5; the D call may be TRBD1 or TRBD2 (6 bases each). The source material was peripheral blood, sampled on day 0 of AZD1222 vaccination. The TCR originated in an adult in good health. This CDR3 is CAGRGLETQYF. In nucleotides, the CDR3 is TGTGCCGGCAGGGGACTCGAGACCCAGTACTTC.